Shown below are 16 T cell receptor beta chains from a single sample sequenced in a study of neurological immune-mediated disorders. TCRdb re-called the 5' RACE reads with MiXCR, one entry per CDR3 protein. The data contain over 35,000 distinct CDR3 sequences, about 2.3% of them singletons. Sequenced: PBMCs. The origin of the receptors is a man aged 50 to 60 with multiple sclerosis.

This clonotype was counted at least ten times. The junction departs from the called germline gene at one end, perhaps through a read error. The rearrangement links TRBV20-1 to TRBJ1-6; a possible D gene is TRBD1 (5 bases). The length of the CDR3 is 14 residues. Germline CDR1 DFQATT, CDR2 SNEGSKA (reference sequence). CDR3 DNA sequence: TGCAGTGCTAGTAAGAGGGGAGGCAGTTCACCCCTCAACTTT. Translation gives CSASKRGGSSPLNF.

This clonotype was seen at least ten times. V usage is TRBV7-2 and J usage is TRBJ2-2, with D tentatively TRBD1 (5 bases). The CDR3 spans 14 residues. The germline V and J ends were trimmed by 5 bases and 6 bases, with 13 bases remaining between them. CDR1 and CDR2 from the germline V gene are SGHTA and FQGNSA. The CDR3 DNA reads as TGTGCCAGCAGCCTGATCCTGGGGCCCGGGGAGCTGTTTTTT. It yields the protein CASSLILGPGELFF.

This clonotype was picked up many times. This sequence joins TRBV6-5 and TRBJ1-6; 7 bases match TRBD1. The V and J ends lost 5 bases and 9 bases, in that order; junction bases with no gene match: 4. The CDR3 totals 13 residues. The germline CDR1 and CDR2 sequences are MNHEY and SVGAGI. The CDR3 sequence is CASSLDRVSPLHF. The CDR3, as DNA: TGTGCCAGCAGTCTTGACAGGGTTTCACCCCTCCACTTT.

This clonotype has ten or more counts. J is TRBJ2-1 and V is TRBV7-2; tentative D call: TRBD2 (5 bases). Trimming took off 2 bases at V and 2 bases at J, with 10 bases between the two ends. Germline values: CDR1 SGHTA, CDR2 FQGNSA. The CDR3 runs to 15 residues. The CDR3 DNA is TGTGCCAGCAGCTTAACCTCCGGGACCTACAATGAGCAGTTCTTC. As protein: CASSLTSGTYNEQFF. The full variable domain, with the rest looked up from reference TRBV7-2 and TRBJ2-1, is GAGVSQSPSNKVTEKGKDVELRCDPISGHTALYWYRQSLGQGLEFLIYFQGNSAPDKSGLPSDRFSAERTGGSVSTLTIQRTQQEDSAVYLCASSLTSGTYNEQFFGPGTRLTVL.

Ten or more counts support this clonotype. This rearrangement joins TRBV5-1 to TRBJ2-5; 8 bases are shared with TRBD2. Germline V CDR1 and CDR2: SGHRS, YFSETQ. The CDR3 extends over 14 amino acids. V was clipped by 0 bases and J by 3 bases; unmatched bases: 1. The CDR3 protein is CASSLETSEETQYF. The CDR3 nucleotides read TGCGCCAGCAGCTTGGAGACTAGCGAAGAGACCCAGTACTTC.

This clonotype was observed at least ten times. The gene calls are TRBV18 and TRBJ1-2; perhaps TRBD1 as D (6 bases). V shed 3 bases and J shed 4 bases, with 12 bases lying between them. Germline loops: CDR1 KGHSH, CDR2 LQKENI. This CDR3 is built from 14 residues. CDR3 loop: CASSPRTEIYGYTF. The DNA of the CDR3 is TGTGCCAGCTCACCTAGGACAGAGATCTATGGCTACACCTTC.

This clonotype was counted ten times or more. The chain recombines TRBV20-1 with TRBJ2-5, with 16 bases aligning to TRBD2. Germline CDR1 DFQATT, CDR2 SNEGSKA (reference sequence). Trimming removed 3 bases from V and 5 bases from J; junction bases left unmatched: 18. This CDR3 contains 20 residues. CDR3 amino acids: CSARVPTGTSGGDLRETQYF. DNA of the CDR3: TGCAGTGCTAGGGTTCCAACCGGGACTAGCGGGGGGGACCTCCGGGAGACCCAGTACTTC.

This clonotype was detected ten times or more. V is TRBV10-2 and J is TRBJ1-5, with 7 bases that match TRBD1. There are 17 residues in the CDR3. The V and J ends lost 2 bases and 0 bases, in that order; junction bases with no gene match: 7. CDR1 WSHSY and CDR2 SAAADI come from the germline V gene. The CDR3 here is CASSEPGAGGSNQPQHF. In DNA, the CDR3 is TGCGCCAGCAGTGAGCCGGGGGCAGGGGGTAGCAATCAGCCCCAGCATTTT.

This clonotype was counted at least ten times. V is TRBV20-1 and J is TRBJ2-3, with 7 bases lining up with TRBD1. V was clipped by 5 bases and J by 6 bases; unmatched bases: 8. The germline CDR1 and CDR2 sequences are DFQATT and SNEGSKA (reference sequence). This CDR3 is built from 13 residues. CDR3 nucleotides: TGCAGTGCTGGAGGACAGGCTCAGGATACGCAGTATTTT. Amino acid sequence: CSAGGQAQDTQYF.

At least ten counts were recorded for this clonotype. V is TRBV7-8 and J is TRBJ2-2, with D perhaps given as TRBD1 or TRBD2 (5 bases each). Germline V gene lookup returns CDR1 SGHVS and CDR2 FQNEAQ. CDR3 size: 15 residues. Trimming removed 5 bases at V and 6 bases at J, with 16 bases between. CDR3 sequence: CASSARDVWPGELFF. CDR3 nucleotide sequence: TGTGCCAGCAGCGCCCGGGACGTCTGGCCCGGGGAGCTGTTTTTT. Full variable domain (rest looked up from reference TRBV7-8 and TRBJ2-2): GAGVSQSPRYKVAKRGQDVALRCDPISGHVSLFWYQQALGQGPEFLTYFQNEAQLDKSGLPSDRFFAERPEGSVSTLKIQRTQQEDSAVYLCASSARDVWPGELFFGEGSRLTVL.

This clonotype was recorded at least ten times. The chain combines TRBV27 with TRBJ2-5, with 7 bases identical to TRBD2. This CDR3 contains 12 residues. Germline CDR1 reads MNHEY; CDR2 reads SMNVEV (reference sequence). Trimming removed 6 bases from V and 5 bases from J; junction bases left unmatched: 3. In DNA form, the CDR3 reads TGTGCCAGCAGCATGCGGGGGGAGACCCAGTACTTC. It is translated as CASSMRGETQYF.

The sample holds many counts of this clonotype. The CDR3 sequence: CASSSAPIVSEAFF. DNA for the CDR3: TGCGCCAGCAGCTCGGCCCCGATCGTCTCTGAAGCTTTCTTT. This chain links TRBV5-1 with TRBJ1-1, with D uncertain. Germline V gene lookup returns CDR1 SGHRS and CDR2 YFSETQ. The CDR3 loop spans 14 amino acids. The V end lost 3 bases, the J end lost 6 bases, and 15 bases lay between the germline ends.

This clonotype has a count of ten or more. This sequence joins TRBV12-3 or TRBV12-4 and TRBJ2-7; TRBD1 might be the D (7 bases). The V gene lost 5 bases and the J gene lost 9 bases, with 14 bases spanning the gap. There are 12 residues in the CDR3. CDR3 amino acids: CASSAHRGGQYF. CDR3 coding DNA: TGTGCCAGCAGTGCGCACAGGGGAGGGCAGTACTTC.

In this sample, this clonotype turned up many times. The V gene is TRBV5-5, the J gene TRBJ1-5, with 7 bases that match TRBD1. The CDR3 totals 14 residues. The V and J ends lost 4 bases and 8 bases, in that order; junction bases with no gene match: 9. Germline lookup yields CDR1 SGHKS and CDR2 YYEKEE (reference sequence). Here the CDR3 DNA reads TGTGCCAGCAGCCTAGGACAGGCTAGGAAGCCCCAGCATTTT. Amino acid sequence: CASSLGQARKPQHF.

This clonotype occurred many times. The CDR3 sequence: CASSLDRYEQYF. CDR3 nucleotides: TGCGCCAGCAGCTTGGACAGATACGAGCAGTACTTC. The chain carries TRBV5-1 and TRBJ2-7; D is unresolved. The CDR3 is 12 amino acids. Trimming stripped 0 bases from V and 4 bases from J, with 5 bases between. Germline V gene data show CDR1 as SGHRS and CDR2 as YFSETQ.

The sample holds many counts of this clonotype. The chain uses TRBV20-1 and TRBJ1-2; no clear D gene. Germline V CDR1 and CDR2: DFQATT, SNEGSKA (reference sequence). Trimming took off 3 bases at V and 2 bases at J, with 10 bases between the two ends. This CDR3 spans 13 amino acids. CDR3 amino acids: CSARPGANYGYTF. The DNA for the CDR3 is TGCAGTGCTAGGCCAGGCGCGAACTATGGCTACACCTTC.